This note documents a single T cell receptor beta chain sequence. Its antigen is unidentified. Data came from immunoSEQ multiplex PCR; TCRdb stores just in-frame clones and leaves some out. The data contain roughly 66,000 clones, about four fifths of them singletons. This CDR3 is 14 amino acids long. This sample stems from a study of radiotherapy plus CTLA-4 blockade in lung cancer. In the study overall: Disease control was present in under 35% of patients, and objective responses in around 20%. General study results and limits: Reported findings show early blood T cell clone dynamics, with interferon-beta, best predicted response.

The chain uses TRBV21-1 and TRBJ2-3; the DNA was not used to check the table's D call, TRBD1. TRBV21-1 is a known pseudogene. The sample was peripheral blood, taken from a patient treated with radiotherapy plus ipilimumab. The receptor's source is a human donor with non-small cell lung cancer who had a partial response to radiotherapy plus ipilimumab. The CDR3 reads CASSNRGPDHTQYF. As DNA, the CDR3 is TGTGCCAGCAGCAACAGGGGCCCGGATCATACGCAGTATTTT.